The subject of this entry is one T cell receptor beta chain. Its antigen is still unknown. This sample stems from a study of Ad26.COV2.S vaccination and SARS-CoV-2 variants. Study-wide background: Intramuscularly, Ad26.COV2.S was given either once or twice, 56 days apart. The study's findings and limits: Reported post-vaccination CD8+ and CD4+ T cell responses to spike showed substantial breadth.

The treatment is: 19 received Ad26.COV2.S at low or high dose, single or two shots; several received placebo; per-sample allocation not given. Sampling happened 63 days after the first vaccine or placebo injection. An Ad26 vector expressing Wuhan-strain SARS-CoV-2 spike served as the vaccine. V shed 2 bases and J shed 10 bases, with 10 bases lying between them. This CDR3 is 11 amino acids long. Germline V gene data show CDR1 as DFQATT and CDR2 as SNEGSKA (reference sequence). Clones were read by immunoSEQ multiplex PCR, and TCRdb kept only the in-frame ones, dropping some. The table shows 450,000 to 550,000 clones, with 89% occurring only once.

Source: peripheral blood, taken in a trial of Ad26.COV2.S vaccine versus placebo. The receptor was derived from a person between 18 and 60 years old who received the Ad26.COV2.S COVID-19 vaccine or a placebo. The V gene is TRBV20-1, the J gene TRBJ2-3, with unresolved D. The CDR3: CSARHSSPQYF. DNA of the CDR3: TGCAGTGCTAGACACAGTTCGCCGCAGTATTTT.